These 4 T cell receptor beta chains were all obtained from the same sample, sequenced in a study of shared clonotypes between healthy human individuals. The assay was immunoSEQ multiplex PCR, and TCRdb's table has in-frame clones only and misses some. Among roughly 2.5 million clones listed, over 85% were seen once. The specimen sequenced was naive CD4+ T cells sorted from blood. Subset: CD45RA+ positively selected. The receptors shown here come from a man younger than 35 in good health.

The genes are TRBV6-5 and TRBJ2-2; D may match TRBD1 or TRBD2 (5 bases each). The V end was cut by 4 bases, the J end by 3 bases, with 15 bases between. CDR3 length: 16 residues. Germline V lookup: CDR1 MNHEY, CDR2 SVGAGI. CDR3 in DNA: TGTGCCAGCAGTTCCCGGGGCAGGGCCTACACCGGGGAGCTGTTTTTT. Residues: CASSSRGRAYTGELFF.

This chain joins TRBV7-2 and TRBJ2-5; the match to TRBD2 covers 16 bases. V was pared by 5 bases and J by 1 base, with 7 bases of the junction left unmatched. The V gene's germline CDR1 is SGHTA and CDR2 FQGNSA. The CDR3 runs to 18 residues. The CDR3 DNA reads TGTGCCAGCAGCCAGGGACTAGCGGGAGGGCCCCGCCAAGAGACCCAGTACTTC. Translation: CASSQGLAGGPRQETQYF.

V and J are TRBV27 and TRBJ2-7; TRBD1 might be the D (7 bases). In germline, CDR1 is MNHEY, CDR2 SMNVEV (reference sequence). The CDR3 runs 16 residues. Between the trimmed V and J ends, which lost 1 base and 3 bases, there was a span of 16 bases. The CDR3 is CASSLYSPGGGYEQYF. In DNA form, the CDR3 reads TGTGCCAGCAGTTTATATTCGCCAGGGGGAGGCTACGAGCAGTACTTC.

The chain uses TRBV15 and TRBJ1-3, with D hard to call. V was cut by 0 bases and J by 0 bases, with 6 bases left in between. The CDR3 loop spans 15 amino acids. Germline assignment: CDR1 LNHNV and CDR2 YYDKDF (reference sequence). CDR3 coding DNA: TGTGCCACCAGCAGAGACAGCTTCTCTGGAAACACCATATATTTT. As protein: CATSRDSFSGNTIYF.